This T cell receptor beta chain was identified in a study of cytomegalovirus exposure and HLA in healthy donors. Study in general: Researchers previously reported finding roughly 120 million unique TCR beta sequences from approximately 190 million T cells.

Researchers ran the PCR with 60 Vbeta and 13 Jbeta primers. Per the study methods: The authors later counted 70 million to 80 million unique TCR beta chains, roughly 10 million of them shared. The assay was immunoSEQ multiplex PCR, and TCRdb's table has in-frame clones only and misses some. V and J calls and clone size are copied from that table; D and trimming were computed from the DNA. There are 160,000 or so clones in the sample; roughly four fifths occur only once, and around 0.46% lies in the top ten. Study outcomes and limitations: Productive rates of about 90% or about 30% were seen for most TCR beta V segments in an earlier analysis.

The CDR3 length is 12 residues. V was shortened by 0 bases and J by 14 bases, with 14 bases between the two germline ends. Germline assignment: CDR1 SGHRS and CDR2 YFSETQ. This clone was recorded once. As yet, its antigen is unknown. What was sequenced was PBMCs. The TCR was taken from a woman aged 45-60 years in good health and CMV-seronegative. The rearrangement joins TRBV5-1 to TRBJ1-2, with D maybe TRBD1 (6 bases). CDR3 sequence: CASSLDRAGQTF. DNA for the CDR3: TGCGCCAGCAGCTTGGACAGGGCAGGACAGACCTTC.